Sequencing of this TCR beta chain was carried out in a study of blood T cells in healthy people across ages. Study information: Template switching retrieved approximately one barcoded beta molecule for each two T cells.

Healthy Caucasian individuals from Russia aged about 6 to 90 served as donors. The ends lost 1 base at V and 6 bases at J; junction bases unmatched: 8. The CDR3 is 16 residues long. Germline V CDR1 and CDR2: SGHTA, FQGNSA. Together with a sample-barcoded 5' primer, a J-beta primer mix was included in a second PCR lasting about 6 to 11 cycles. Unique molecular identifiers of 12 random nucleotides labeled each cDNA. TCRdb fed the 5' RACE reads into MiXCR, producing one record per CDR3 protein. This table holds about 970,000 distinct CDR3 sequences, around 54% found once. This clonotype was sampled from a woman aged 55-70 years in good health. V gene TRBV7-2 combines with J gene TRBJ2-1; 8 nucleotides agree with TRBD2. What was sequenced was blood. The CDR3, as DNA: TGTGCCAGCAGCTTAGTGGGGACTAGAGCCCTCAATGAGCAGTTCTTC. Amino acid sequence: CASSLVGTRALNEQFF.